What follows describes a single T cell receptor (beta chain). CDR1 SGHTA and CDR2 FQGNSA come from the germline V gene. This CDR3 has 15 amino acids. The V and J ends lost 2 bases and 7 bases, in that order; junction bases with no gene match: 8. The data stem from a study of response to subunit inactivated influenza vaccine. Using its own MiXCR run on the RT-PCR reads, TCRdb lists one record per CDR3 protein. The table has around 190,000 distinct CDR3 sequences, 14% seen once; the top ten hold under 30%. The chain carries TRBV7-2 and TRBJ2-3; 8 nucleotides align to TRBD1. The TCR sequence derives from a man aged 45-65 years who received an inactivated influenza vaccine. The starting material was CD8+ T cells sorted from PBMCs, obtained around 5 days after vaccination. The CDR3 here is CASSLRDRTPYTQYF. Here the CDR3 DNA reads TGTGCCAGCAGCTTAAGGGACAGGACACCCTATACGCAGTATTTT.